These 14 T cell receptor beta chains originate from one sample sequenced in a study of shared clonotypes between healthy human individuals. Assay: immunoSEQ multiplex PCR; the TCRdb copy retains only in-frame clones and omits some. Among about 480,000 clones, around 79% were seen once, and the ten largest hold roughly 13%. Material: PBMCs. The receptors shown here come from a middle-aged woman in good health. Some clones in this sample may be carry-over from other donors' samples.

This clone was picked up one time. The CDR3 loop reads CASSLSGRYTDTQYF. Written as DNA, the CDR3 is TGCGCCAGCAGCTTGAGCGGGCGATACACAGATACGCAGTATTTT. The V call is TRBV5-1, the J call TRBJ2-3, with D possibly TRBD2 on 6 matching bases. Germline-derived CDR1 and CDR2 are SGHRS and YFSETQ. The CDR3 consists of 15 residues. V lost 1 base, J lost 2 bases, and 11 bases lay in between.

The chain joins TRBV19 to TRBJ2-4; tentatively, D is TRBD1 (6 bases). Trimming left V 3 bases short and J 0 bases short, with 12 bases between. Germline V gene data show CDR1 as LNHDA and CDR2 as SQIVND (reference sequence). The CDR3 consists of 16 residues. In DNA form, the CDR3 reads TGTGCCAGTAGTATTGGGACAAACTTAGCCAAAAACATTCAGTACTTC. Protein: CASSIGTNLAKNIQYF.

The chain joins TRBV10-3 to TRBJ1-1; D remains unclear. CDR1 is ENHRY and CDR2 is SYGVKD in the germline V gene. This CDR3 is 16 amino acids long. V was clipped by 0 bases and J by 1 base, with 12 bases between them. CDR3 amino acids: CAISESYAVSNTEAFF. The CDR3 region has the DNA TGTGCCATCAGTGAGTCCTATGCTGTATCGAACACTGAAGCTTTCTTT.

With respect to this clone: Different DNA sequences within this sample yield the same CDR3. This chain joins TRBV6-5 and TRBJ2-6; D ambiguous. This CDR3 is built from 14 residues. In germline, CDR1 is MNHEY, CDR2 SVGAGI. V lost 6 bases and J 1 base, leaving 7 bases between the germline ends. CDR3 DNA sequence: TGTGCCAGCAGCCTCAATTCTGGGGCCAACGTCCTGACTTTC. Translating it yields CASSLNSGANVLTF.

This clone was counted a single time. V is TRBV28 and J is TRBJ2-3; 10 bases agree with TRBD2. The CDR3 length is 16 residues. Trimming removed 3 bases from V and 3 bases from J; junction bases left unmatched: 6. Germline V gene sequence: CDR1 MDHEN, CDR2 SYDVKM. CDR3 nucleotides: TGTGCCAGCAGTTTCCCGGAACTAGCGGGGACAGATACGCAGTATTTT. Translation gives CASSFPELAGTDTQYF.

This chain joins TRBV14 and TRBJ1-2, with D possibly matching TRBD1 (5 bases). Germline assignment: CDR1 SGHDN and CDR2 FVKESK. The CDR3 consists of 13 residues. Between the trimmed V and J ends, which lost 1 base and 7 bases, there was a span of 10 bases. DNA for the CDR3: TGTGCCAGCAGCCAAGGGGGCAGGTTTGGCTACACCTTC. It yields the protein CASSQGGRFGYTF.

The gene calls are TRBV9 and TRBJ2-3; 12 nucleotides agree with TRBD2. The CDR3 consists of 15 residues. Germline loops: CDR1 SGDLS, CDR2 YYNGEE. The trim removed 4 bases at V and 3 bases at J, leaving 3 bases unmatched. CDR3 in DNA: TGTGCCAGCAGCTTCGGACTAGCGGGAACAGATACGCAGTATTTT. This codes for CASSFGLAGTDTQYF.

The chain joins TRBV19 to TRBJ2-5; D is undetermined. This CDR3 has 13 residues. The germline V gene has CDR1 LNHDA and CDR2 SQIVND (reference sequence). The germline V and J ends were trimmed by 4 bases and 0 bases, with 6 bases remaining between them. The CDR3 bases are TGTGCCAGTAGTACCAGAAACCAAGAGACCCAGTACTTC. Its translation is CASSTRNQETQYF.

About this clone: Other DNA sequences in the same sample also yield this CDR3. The rearrangement uses TRBV7-2 and TRBJ2-7, with D unclear. Germline V gene data show CDR1 as SGHTA and CDR2 as FQGNSA. There are 13 residues in the CDR3. Between the trimmed V and J ends, which lost 1 base and 4 bases, there was a span of 8 bases. The CDR3 nucleotides read TGTGCCAGCAGCTTAGGGTTAGGGTACGAGCAGTACTTC. It yields the protein CASSLGLGYEQYF.

The chain employs TRBV18 and TRBJ2-7; maybe TRBD1 (6 bases). The germline gives CDR1 KGHSH, CDR2 LQKENI. The CDR3 runs 14 residues. V lost 4 bases, J lost 3 bases, and 13 bases lay in between. The CDR3 protein is CASSRRDKIYEQYF. As DNA, the CDR3 is TGTGCCAGCTCACGCCGGGACAAAATCTACGAGCAGTACTTC. Using reference TRBV18 and TRBJ2-7 for the parts outside the CDR3, the full variable domain is NAGVMQNPRHLVRRRGQEARLRCSPMKGHSHVYWYRQLPEEGLKFMVYLQKENIIDESGMPKERFSAEFPKEGPSILRIQQVVRGDSAAYFCASSRRDKIYEQYFGPGTRLTVT.

CDR3 loop: CGEPDTGELFF. Here the CDR3 DNA reads TGTGGGGAGCCTGACACCGGGGAGCTGTTTTTT. V usage is TRBV6-5 and J usage is TRBJ2-2, with a weak D call TRBD2 (5 bases). The CDR3 totals 11 residues. Germline V CDR1 and CDR2: MNHEY, SVGAGI.

The rearrangement links TRBV6-6 to TRBJ1-5; 7 bases align to TRBD1. V gave up 6 bases and J gave up 7 bases; unmatched junction bases: 0. CDR3 size: 11 residues. The germline CDR1 and CDR2 sequences are MNHNY and SVGAGI (reference sequence). The CDR3, as DNA: TGTGCCAGCAGCAGGGGGCAGCCCCAGCATTTT. This translates into CASSRGQPQHF.

This chain links TRBV7-9 with TRBJ2-2; D might be TRBD1 (6 bases). Germline values: CDR1 SEHNR, CDR2 FQNEAQ (reference sequence). CDR3 length: 13 residues. The V gene lost 5 bases and the J gene lost 6 bases, with 10 bases spanning the gap. CDR3 in DNA: TGTGCCAGCAGCCCAGGGGCTTCCGGGGAGCTGTTTTTT. The encoded protein is CASSPGASGELFF.

This chain joins TRBV19 and TRBJ1-1; maybe TRBD1 (6 bases). Deletions cut 7 bases from V and 4 bases from J, with 16 bases between. CDR1 and CDR2 from the germline V gene are LNHDA and SQIVND (reference sequence). This CDR3 is 14 amino acids long. CDR3 coding DNA: TGTGCCAGTAATAAAGGGGGTCCGTTCACTGAAGCTTTCTTT. This translates into CASNKGGPFTEAFF.